This T cell receptor (beta chain) was retrieved from a study of blood T cells in healthy people across ages (dated by TCRdb to 2014 to 2015). Notes on the research overall: In model experiments, template switching captured about one uniquely barcoded TCR beta cDNA molecule for every two T cells. To track age-related changes in TCR beta repertoire diversity, the study relied on deep sequencing normalized with unique cDNA molecular identifiers. The donors were divided into four age groups: young (average around 15 years), middle-aged (approximately 41), aged (around 67) and long-lived (82). Donors of different ages were randomly distributed across sequencing lanes to avoid experimental bias. For two donors (one aged 18 to 30 and one aged 80 or older), the study analyzed two additional independent replicas of 1 million unique cDNA reads from the same blood draw.

The receptor library was made with 5' RACE. The run used an Illumina HiSeq 2500. A second PCR of about 6 to 11 cycles was performed with a sample-barcoded 5' primer and a J-beta primer mix. A template-switch 5' adaptor carrying 12 random nucleotides introduced a unique molecular identifier onto each TCR beta cDNA molecule. At least 2.5 million CDR3-containing paired-end reads were obtained from each sample. First-strand cDNA synthesis was performed from all RNA using the Mint cDNA synthesis kit, with priming by a TRBC-specific oligonucleotide. Following uracil-DNA glycosylase treatment, all cDNA underwent a first 18-cycle PCR with the universal primers M1SS and BC2_uni_R. Per the source publication's procedure: Each sample was normalized by randomly selecting 1 million high-quality reads, each carrying a distinct molecular identifier. Instead of being binned into consensus sequences, reads with shared molecular identifiers were discarded. CDR3 identification, clonotype clustering and error correction used MiTCR with a Q25 quality threshold and the strictest error-elimination algorithm. A nonparametric unseen species model with Euler transformation was used to estimate a lower bound on total TCR beta diversity. Using fastp trimming at Q25 and MiXCR clonotype assembly, TCRdb reanalyzed the public sequencing data and kept in-frame beta chains. Each entry merges the rows of one CDR3 protein and shows their most common DNA and genes. The V and J calls here are based on TCRdb, not the publication. A total of under 800,000 distinct CDR3 sequences appear in this sample, roughly 20% of them only once. The top ten hold 3.6% of the sample.

Findings and caveats that apply to the study as a whole: The percentage of naive T cells measured by flow cytometry correlated strongly with observed TCR beta diversity. Because profiling used bulk unsorted PBMCs, naive and antigen-experienced compartments could not be compared conclusively. Observed TCR beta diversity per million T cells fell roughly linearly with age, and a significant reduction was already apparent by age about 36. Compared with the aged group, more naive CD4+ T cells, fewer expanded clones and increased TCR diversity were shown by the long-lived group, suggesting age selection. Because donor CMV infection status was unknown, age-related changes in expanded clonotypes were potentially confounded. Total diversity estimates from one million sequenced T cells were considered lower bounds and underestimates.

The roughly 37 donors, aged about 6 to 95 years, were systemically healthy Caucasian individuals from Russia. Approximately 10 milliliters of peripheral blood were collected from each donor into EDTA-treated Vacutainer tubes. Ficoll-Paque density-gradient centrifugation was used to isolate PBMCs, with at least 6 million obtained per sample. Trizol reagent was used to extract total RNA from PBMCs, with at least 5 micrograms per sample. The percentages of naive CD45RAhigh/CD27high T cells were determined by flow cytometry on a PBMC aliquot from every donor. CDR3 length: 13 amino acids, cysteine to phenylalanine. The kept DNA is CDR3 alone, 39 bases in frame from the first base. At the junction V is shortened by 5 bases and J by 2 bases; bases outside the gene matches: 4. The germline V gene (reference sequence) yields DFQATT for CDR1 and SNEGSKA for CDR2. As for this clonotype: Its antigen remains unidentified. The record has no base qualities; no much larger clone is one base away.

The receptor was isolated from a man between 65 and 85 years old in good health. Sequencing was done on a sample of blood. This sequence uses TRBV20-1 and TRBJ1-2, with 8 junctional bases fitting TRBD1. The encoded CDR3 is CSAPGQVNYGYTF. The sequence in DNA is TGCAGTGCTCCGGGACAGGTGAACTATGGCTACACCTTC.